The sequence of this T cell receptor beta chain was determined in a study of cytomegalovirus exposure and HLA in healthy donors. Regarding the study as a whole: Accurate HLA-A and HLA-B prediction from TCR beta sequences was reported for most subjects. The analysis excluded some indistinguishable V segments, including TRBV6-2 and TRBV6-3.

In the PCR, 60 Vbeta and 13 Jbeta primers were used. Generated by immunoSEQ multiplex PCR, the TCRdb table keeps only in-frame clones and is missing some. The table has 150,000 to 200,000 clones, around 78% seen once; the top ten hold 7%. Germline V gene sequence: CDR1 MNHEY, CDR2 SVGAGI. With 10 bases removed from V and 0 bases from J, the gap between germline ends came to 10 bases. The CDR3 runs to 12 residues. With regard to this clone: Antigen: not known.

The chain employs TRBV6-5 and TRBJ2-7; D perhaps matches TRBD1 (6 bases). Sample: PBMCs. The sequence was collected from a woman in her thirties or forties in good health and CMV-seropositive. CDR3 DNA sequence: TGTGCCACCCAGGACAGCTCCTACGAGCAGTACTTC. This codes for CATQDSSYEQYF.